This T cell receptor beta chain was sequenced during a study of siplizumab effects on memory and regulatory T cells. The study's findings and limits: Fewer alloreactive sequences mapped to unstimulated CD4+ memory cells under siplizumab. Apparently key alloresponse contributors, naive T cells also seemed more diverse than memory cells.

TCRdb's copy holds only in-frame clones and misses some; the assay was immunoSEQ multiplex PCR. The sample holds approximately 120,000 clones, around 93% seen once. With respect to this clone: What it binds is unknown.

With 4 bases removed from V and 5 bases from J, the gap between germline ends came to 14 bases. The CDR3 contains 14 residues. Germline-derived CDR1 and CDR2 are SGHNT and YYREEE (reference sequence). The specimen sequenced was non-Treg CD4+ T cells sorted from blood. This receptor was obtained from a human donor in good health. V usage is TRBV5-4 and J usage is TRBJ2-3; maybe TRBD2 (6 bases). The CDR3 bases are TGTGCCAGCAGCGGAAACGCGGGGCAAGATACGCAGTATTTT. It yields the protein CASSGNAGQDTQYF.